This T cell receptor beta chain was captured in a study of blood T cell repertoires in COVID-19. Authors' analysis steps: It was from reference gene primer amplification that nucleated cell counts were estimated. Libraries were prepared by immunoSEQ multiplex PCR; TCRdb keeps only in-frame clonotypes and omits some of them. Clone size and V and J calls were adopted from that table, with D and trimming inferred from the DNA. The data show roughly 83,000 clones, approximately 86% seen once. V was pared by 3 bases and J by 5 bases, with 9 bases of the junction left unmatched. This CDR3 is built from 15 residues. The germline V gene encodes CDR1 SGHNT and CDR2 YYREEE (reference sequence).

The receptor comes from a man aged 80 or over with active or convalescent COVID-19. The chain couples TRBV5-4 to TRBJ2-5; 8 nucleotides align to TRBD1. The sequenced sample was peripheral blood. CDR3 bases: TGTGCCAGCAGCTCCGGACAGGGCGGCCGGGAGACCCAGTACTTC. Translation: CASSSGQGGRETQYF.